Listed here are 21 T cell receptor beta chains from one sample, sequenced in a study of cytomegalovirus exposure and HLA in healthy donors (dated by TCRdb to about 2017). Receptors were amplified or captured by the immunoSEQ multiplex PCR assay. For the multiplex PCR, a mixture combining 60 forward primers for TCR Vbeta segments and 13 reverse primers for TCR Jbeta segments was used. In its TCRdb copy, this immuneACCESS table keeps in-frame sequences only and misses some clones. Where compared with another copy, unresolved V genes explain less than half of these, and the others have no known cause. The sample table records about 78,000 clones; 55% to 85% of these occur just once. Approximately 12% of the sample is taken by the ten largest. Sequences were obtained from PBMCs. The receptors were gathered from a woman aged 35 to 49 in good health and CMV-seropositive.

This chain uses TRBV11-2 with TRBJ1-1, with TRBD1 as a possible D gene (5 bases). Trimming took 5 bases from V and 1 from J, leaving 11 bases between them. The CDR3 runs 14 residues. CDR1 SGHAT and CDR2 FQNNGV come from the germline V gene. The CDR3 bases are TGTGCCAGCAGCGTGGGGCAGGGGAACACTGAAGCTTTCTTT. The encoded protein is CASSVGQGNTEAFF. Full variable domain (outside the CDR3, taken from reference TRBV11-2 and TRBJ1-1): EAGVAQSPRYKIIEKRQSVAFWCNPISGHATLYWYQQILGQGPKLLIQFQNNGVVDDSQLPKDRFSAERLKGVDSTLKIQPAKLEDSAVYLCASSVGQGNTEAFFGQGTRLTVV.

V and J are TRBV2 and TRBJ2-3, with 10 positions matching TRBD1. The CDR3 contains 15 residues. Germline V CDR1 and CDR2: SNHLY, FYNNEI. J lost 8 bases, V lost 4 bases, and 9 bases had no gene match. CDR3 sequence: CASSAVGQGVGTQYF. The CDR3 DNA is TGTGCCAGCAGTGCCGTTGGACAGGGGGTTGGTACGCAGTATTTT.

This sequence joins TRBV28 and TRBJ1-2; D gene ambiguous. The V gene lost 5 bases and the J gene lost 4 bases, with 11 bases spanning the gap. Germline V CDR1 and CDR2: MDHEN, SYDVKM. The CDR3 sequence is 13 residues long. The CDR3 region is CASSTDMSYGYTF. The CDR3 coding sequence is TGTGCCAGCAGTACCGACATGAGCTATGGCTACACCTTC.

The V call is TRBV4-3, the J call TRBJ1-2, with a weak D call TRBD1 (6 bases). The V and J ends lost 4 bases and 8 bases respectively, with 17 bases between them. The length of the CDR3 is 14 residues. Germline V gene data show CDR1 as LGHNA and CDR2 as YSLEER. Written as DNA, the CDR3 is TGCGCCAGCAGCCCTGACAGGTTCGGGAACGGCTACACCTTC. Its translation: CASSPDRFGNGYTF.

This clone appeared a few times. Additional DNA sequences in this sample encode the identical CDR3. CDR3 nucleotide sequence: TGTGCCAGCAGCCTAGCGGGGGGGCCTGGGGAGACCCAGTACTTC. Residues: CASSLAGGPGETQYF. The rearrangement joins TRBV5-4 to TRBJ2-5; 12 bases are a match to TRBD2. The V segment lost 4 bases and the J segment 5 bases; nucleotides outside the gene matches: 6. Germline CDR1 and CDR2: SGHNT and YYREEE (reference sequence). The CDR3 extends over 15 amino acids.

For this clone: Other nucleotide sequences in the sample specify the same CDR3. V and J are TRBV30 and TRBJ2-2; the match to TRBD2 covers 9 bases. This CDR3 is 16 amino acids long. The ends lost 3 bases at V and 1 base at J; junction bases unmatched: 6. Germline V gives CDR1 GTSNPN, CDR2 SVGIG (reference sequence). CDR3 residues: CAWRTPSGENTGELFF. The DNA of the CDR3 is TGTGCCTGGAGAACACCTAGCGGGGAGAACACCGGGGAGCTGTTTTTT. Combining the CDR3 with reference TRBV30 and TRBJ2-2 gives the whole variable domain SQTIHQWPATLVQPVGSPLSLECTVEGTSNPNLYWYRQAAGRGLQLLFYSVGIGQISSEVPQNLSASRPQDRQFILSSKKLLLSDSGFYLCAWRTPSGENTGELFFGEGSRLTVL.

The genes are TRBV6-5 and TRBJ2-1; D remains ambiguous. V lost 0 bases, J lost 0 bases, and 9 bases lay in between. The CDR3 length is 16 residues. The germline CDR1 and CDR2 sequences are MNHEY and SVGAGI. The CDR3 region is CASSYSYSTSYNEQFF. Here the CDR3 DNA reads TGTGCCAGCAGTTACTCATACTCAACCTCCTACAATGAGCAGTTCTTC.

The chain is built from TRBV6-5 and TRBJ2-1, with D hard to call. Per germline, CDR1 MNHEY and CDR2 SVGAGI. CDR3 size: 13 residues. The ends were cut back, 7 bases at V and 7 bases at J, with 14 bases in the middle. In DNA, the CDR3 is TGTGCCAGCACCCATCGCGGAGAGAATGAGCAGTTCTTC. Translation gives CASTHRGENEQFF.

The rearrangement uses TRBV2 and TRBJ2-3; D gene uncertain. V was clipped by 7 bases and J by 2 bases, with 7 bases between them. Germline CDR1 reads SNHLY; CDR2 reads FYNNEI. This CDR3 is built from 12 residues. The CDR3 loop reads CASNTDTDTQYF. The CDR3 DNA is TGTGCCAGCAACACAGACACAGATACGCAGTATTTT.

The chain is built from TRBV2 and TRBJ1-2; D may be TRBD1 (5 bases). CDR1 is SNHLY, CDR2 FYNNEI, per germline. Trimming shortened V by 6 bases and J by 4 bases, and 18 bases separated the two germline ends. The CDR3 totals 15 residues. CDR3 residues: CASSKGAGSGYGYTF. In nucleotides, the CDR3 is TGTGCCAGCAGCAAAGGGGCAGGGTCTGGCTATGGCTACACCTTC.

In this sample, this clone turned up once. The gene calls are TRBV6-1 and TRBJ1-2; possible D gene TRBD1, 6 bases. The germline V and J ends were trimmed by 1 base and 4 bases, with 13 bases remaining between them. Germline-derived CDR1 and CDR2 are MNHNS and SASEGT. There are 15 residues in the CDR3. CDR3 sequence (DNA): TGTGCCAGCAGTGAAGTTCCCGGGACACTCTATGGCTACACCTTC. Translating it yields CASSEVPGTLYGYTF.

This clone was counted a few times. This rearrangement joins TRBV6-5 to TRBJ1-2, with D possibly TRBD1 on 5 matching bases. CDR3 length: 13 amino acids. Trimming pared 5 bases from V and 4 bases from J, leaving 11 bases between. Germline V gene lookup returns CDR1 MNHEY and CDR2 SVGAGI. Here the CDR3 DNA reads TGTGCCAGCAGTCCGACCCAGGGCTATGGCTACACCTTC. This encodes CASSPTQGYGYTF.

In its sample, this clone was seen once. The rearrangement links TRBV30 to TRBJ2-5, with TRBD1 matching 8 bases. Judging by the DNA end, TRBJ2-7 fits better; the J call may be wrong. The germline gives CDR1 GTSNPN, CDR2 SVGIG (reference sequence). The CDR3 consists of 14 residues. For the CDR3, the DNA is TGTGCCTGGAGTGGGGACAGGAGACTCTACGAGCAGTACTTC. This sequence encodes CAWSGDRRLYEQYF.

V and J are TRBV27 and TRBJ2-7; no clear D. The CDR3 has 13 amino acids. V lost 3 bases and J 3 bases, leaving 9 bases between the germline ends. The germline CDR1 and CDR2 sequences are MNHEY and SMNVEV (reference sequence). For the CDR3, the DNA is TGTGCCAGCAGTTTGGCTGGCGGCTACGAGCAGTACTTC. Translated, it gives CASSLAGGYEQYF.

The genes are TRBV5-1 and TRBJ1-2; tentative D call: TRBD1 (6 bases). Looked up from germline, CDR1 is SGHRS and CDR2 is YFSETQ. This CDR3 spans 14 amino acids. Trimming cost V 1 base and J 6 bases, with 13 bases left between them. CDR3 amino acids: CASSLYLGANGYTF. CDR3 coding DNA: TGCGCCAGCAGCTTGTACTTGGGGGCAAATGGCTACACCTTC.

This chain uses TRBV27 with TRBJ2-1, with 7 bases aligning to TRBD1. V shed 6 bases and J 5 bases; nucleotides not matched to a gene: 4. This CDR3 has 13 amino acids. Germline CDR1 is MNHEY and CDR2 is SMNVEV (reference sequence). The CDR3 protein is CASRETGDNEQFF. DNA for the CDR3: TGTGCCAGCAGGGAAACAGGGGACAATGAGCAGTTCTTC.

There are a few counts of this clone. The rearrangement links TRBV28 to TRBJ1-1; the match to TRBD1 covers 7 bases. The J segment lost 4 bases and the V segment lost 5 bases, leaving 10 bases of the junction unmatched. The CDR3 is 15 residues long. Looked up from germline, CDR1 is MDHEN and CDR2 is SYDVKM. The chain's CDR3 is CASSDDRVGATEAFF. The CDR3 region has the DNA TGTGCCAGCAGTGACGACAGGGTGGGGGCCACTGAAGCTTTCTTT.

Only a few counts were recorded for this clone. The rearrangement joins TRBV5-6 to TRBJ1-1; D gene unclear. The V and J ends lost 0 bases and 4 bases respectively, with 13 bases between them. Germline loops: CDR1 SGHDT, CDR2 YYEEEE. The CDR3 runs to 15 residues. CDR3 coding DNA: TGTGCCAGCAGCTTGGCTCCACTCGAGGGCACTGAAGCTTTCTTT. Residues: CASSLAPLEGTEAFF. Drawing the rest from reference TRBV5-6 and TRBJ1-1, the complete variable domain is DAGVTQSPTHLIKTRGQQVTLRCSPKSGHDTVSWYQQALGQGPQFIFQYYEEEERQRGNFPDRFSGHQFPNYSSELNVNALLLGDSALYLCASSLAPLEGTEAFFGQGTRLTVV.

This rearrangement joins TRBV28 to TRBJ2-1, with a possible D match to TRBD2 (6 bases). The CDR3 is made up of 14 amino acids. The germline gives CDR1 MDHEN, CDR2 SYDVKM. V lost 5 bases and J lost 3, with 11 bases in between. CDR3 loop: CASSPADYYNEQFF. In nucleotides, the CDR3 is TGTGCCAGCAGTCCGGCGGACTACTACAATGAGCAGTTCTTC.

Concerning this clone itself: An end of the junction differs from the germline gene, which may be a read error. V is TRBV6-5 and J is TRBJ1-2; tentatively, D is TRBD1 (6 bases). Germline V CDR1 and CDR2: MNHEY, SVGAGI. CDR3 length equals 13 residues. DNA of the CDR3: TGTGCCACTCTGGACAGTACTAACTATGGCTACCCCTTC. This translates into CATLDSTNYGYPF.

This sequence joins TRBV6-5 and TRBJ2-2, with a tentative D call TRBD2 (6 bases). Germline CDR1 MNHEY, CDR2 SVGAGI. V gave up 7 bases and J gave up 6 bases, with 9 bases separating them. The length of the CDR3 is 12 residues. The CDR3 DNA is TGTGCCAGCATCGGGGGTCCCGGGGAGCTGTTTTTT. It is translated as CASIGGPGELFF.